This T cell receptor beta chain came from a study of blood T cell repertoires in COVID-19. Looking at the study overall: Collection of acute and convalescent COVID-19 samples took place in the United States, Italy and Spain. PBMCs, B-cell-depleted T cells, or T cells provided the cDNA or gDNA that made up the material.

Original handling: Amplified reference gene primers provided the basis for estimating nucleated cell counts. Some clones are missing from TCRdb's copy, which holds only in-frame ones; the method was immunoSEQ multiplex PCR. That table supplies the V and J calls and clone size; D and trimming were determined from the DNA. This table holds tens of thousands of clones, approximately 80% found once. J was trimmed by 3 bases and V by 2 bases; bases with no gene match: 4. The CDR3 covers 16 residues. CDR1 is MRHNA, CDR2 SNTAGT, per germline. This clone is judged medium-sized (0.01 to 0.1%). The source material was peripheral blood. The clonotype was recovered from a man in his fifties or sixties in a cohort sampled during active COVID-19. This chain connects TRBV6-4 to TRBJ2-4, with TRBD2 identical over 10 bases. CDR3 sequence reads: CASSDVAGGGKNIQYF. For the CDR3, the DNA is TGTGCCAGCAGTGACGTAGCGGGAGGAGGCAAAAACATTCAGTACTTC.